The clone carrying this T cell receptor (beta chain) was observed a few times. Antigen: not known. Germline CDR1 LGHDT, CDR2 YNNKEL (reference sequence). The CDR3 has 14 amino acids. The V and J ends lost 1 base and 2 bases respectively, with 8 bases between them. TCRdb used MiXCR to reprocess the 5' RACE reads, holding one entry per CDR3 protein. The sample shows around 690,000 distinct CDR3 sequences, 21% of them seen only once. This sample was included in a study of identical twins. Overall study results and limits: Where beta out-of-frame sequences were concerned, excess twin sharing was weaker.

This sample was also put to use in a study of T cells expressing NK-cell markers.

Input material: PBMCs. The sequence derives from a woman younger than 30 in good health. The chain has TRBV3-1 and TRBJ2-5; D not resolved. As DNA, the CDR3 is TGTGCCAGCAGCCAAGTAGGGATACAAGAGACCCAGTACTTC. Encoded protein: CASSQVGIQETQYF.